This TCR beta chain was sequenced in a study of shared clonotypes between healthy human individuals. Study-wide findings and caveats: A few donors showed sharing of approximately 5% of naive CD4 clonotypes. Estimated clonotype richness was generally higher in naive than memory subsets.

All participating donors were Caucasian adults from Nashville, Tennessee. Subsets obtained from CD4+ cells comprised CD45RA+ naive and CD45RA-negative memory cells. Clones were sequenced by immunoSEQ multiplex PCR, and TCRdb holds only the in-frame ones, with some missing. This table holds under 1,100,000 clones, about three quarters found once. This clone was detected a few times. Its antigen is not identified. Germline assignment: CDR1 SGHAT and CDR2 FQDESV (reference sequence). The CDR3 is 15 amino acids. Trimming left V 3 bases short and J 4 bases short, with 16 bases between. The chain joins TRBV11-1 to TRBJ2-7, with a possible D match to TRBD2 (6 bases). Sequenced: memory CD4+ T cells sorted from blood. Subset of the sample: CD45RA-negative fraction. The sequence was obtained from a man aged 18 to 35 in good health. CDR3 protein: CASSFVGPGRYEQYF. DNA for the CDR3: TGTGCCAGCAGCTTTGTCGGGCCAGGGAGGTACGAGCAGTACTTC.